This entry features one T cell receptor (beta chain) sequence. Antigen: not known. These data come from a study of blood T cells in healthy people across ages. Germline values: CDR1 MNHNS, CDR2 SASEGT. The CDR3 has 16 amino acids. V lost 2 bases and J lost 0, with 13 bases in between. A sample-barcoded 5' primer and a J-beta primer mix were used in a second PCR of roughly 7 to 12 cycles. TCRdb independently ran MiXCR on the 5' RACE reads; one entry per CDR3 protein. The profile shows roughly 1.5 million distinct CDR3 sequences, less than 45% of them singletons. Each sample gave at least 6 million isolated PBMCs. Points from the study as a whole: There were more naive CD4+ cells and higher diversity in long-lived donors than in aged donors.

The TCR originated in a woman aged 18 to 35 in good health. The sequenced material came from blood. The chain uses TRBV6-1 and TRBJ1-2; possibly TRBD1 for D (5 bases). CDR3 sequence reads: CASSEIRGASNYGYTF. The CDR3 DNA reads as TGTGCCAGCAGTGAAATCAGAGGGGCTTCTAACTATGGCTACACCTTC.